Listed below are T cell receptor beta chains from one sample, sequenced in a study of blood T cell repertoires in COVID-19. Only in-frame clones appear in the TCRdb table, and some are missing; sequencing was by immunoSEQ multiplex PCR. The table lists roughly 200,000 clones, 70% to 90% of them singletons. Sequenced: peripheral blood. Receptor source: a woman aged 18-29 years who had recovered from COVID-19. Both conserved end residues are part of each CDR3.

TRBV6-6 | CASSETSGPSYEQYF
TRBV2 | CASSARLLEQYF
TRBV10-2 | CASSATGSSGNTIYF
TRBV4-2 | CASTQSETKTGPNTEAFF
TRBV15 | CATGLAEETQYF
TRBV4-3 | CASSQDRGSNQPQHF
TRBV27 | CASSPGSMNTEAFF
TRBV5-1 | CASSLGPGGTNEKLFF
TRBV19 | CASSHTQNTEAFF
TRBV28 | CASSLSTAVSGTEAFF
TRBV4-1 | CASSVPSNEQFF
TRBV6-5 | CASSPGQGDYGYTF
TRBV7-9 | CASSPLAGPYEQYF
TRBV7-6 | CASSRLRLDNEQFF
TRBV6-2/TRBV6-3 | CASSTTSVNEQFF
TRBV5-6 | CASTLNRARETQYF
TRBV7-9 | CASSPWQETNYGYTF
TRBV4-3 | CASSQGGTGVYEQYF
TRBV12-3/TRBV12-4 | CASVAGVAGELFF
TRBV19 | CASSIAGVAKNIQYF
TRBV6-2/TRBV6-3 | CASSYMGQGTSVTYEQYF
TRBV30 | CAWTPPGTGTEAFF
TRBV13 | CASSPAAVTGELFF
TRBV30 | CAWSVRRGNYGYTF
TRBV7-2 | CASSLVSGGLYEQYF
TRBV13 | CASSSGQVDGHTIYF
TRBV27 | CASSSPRTSGLNNEQFF
TRBV6-4 | CASRTGTSGYEQYF
TRBV27 | CASSLATSPYNEQFF
TRBV29-1 | CSASQQGAVEKLFF
TRBV4-2 | CASSQESGMQGEQYF
TRBV3-1/TRBV3-2 | CASSLLAAQYF
TRBV4-3 | CASSQGSGTSTDTQYF
TRBV9 | CASSATGTGNTGELFF
TRBV18 | CASSPQGAEETQYF
TRBV21-1 | CASRTGRTSGSQETQYF
TRBV13 | CASSSGEDNTGELFF
TRBV4-3 | CASSQEADRVWDEQYF
TRBV5-8 | CASSPRLAGVLEEQFF
TRBV2 | CASSGGTDYSPLHF
TRBV2 | CASSTAPGGTEAFF
TRBV7-2 | CASSLGSPGQPYYGYTF
TRBV5-3 | CARSFRDYPRSEQFF
TRBV19 | CASRRGPSGGSSYEQYF
TRBV24-1 | CATSDTGQGSYGYTF
TRBV21-1 | CASSKVNSGSPEQFF
TRBV6-1 | CASSEPRTTPLEAFF
TRBV5-8 | CASSLPPGIYEQYF
TRBV30 | CAWGDRIYEQYF
TRBV3-1/TRBV3-2 | CASSQDSTYEQYF
TRBV19 | CASSIDQGTGVSNQPQHF
TRBV6-5 | CASRGLAVGEQFF
TRBV15 | CATSRGVDRVDEQFF
TRBV4-1 | CASSQEGLAQDNEQFF
TRBV28 | CASSLIGASLFYEQYF
TRBV7-7 | CASSRLAGGLNTGELFF
TRBV6-4 | CASSAGGNQPQHF